This T cell receptor beta chain was sequenced during a study of blood T cell repertoires in COVID-19 (dated by TCRdb to 2020 to 2021). Study-level background: The collaborator samples originated in the United States, Italy and Spain and spanned the acute and convalescent phases of COVID-19. The prospective study material was composed of cDNA or gDNA derived from T cells, B-cell-depleted T cells, or PBMCs. Subjects who had been exposed to COVID-19, were actively infected with it, or had recovered from it provided the deeply sampled blood TCRbeta repertoires that made up the dataset. The repertoires were released in a freely available public database intended as a resource for research on the immune response to SARS-CoV-2. Samples were obtained from the ongoing ImmuneRACE study (first 160 participants) and from some 1,300 subjects provided by 6 global collaborators. Sample metadata almost always included a de-identified subject ID, COVID-19 status, age in years and sex. Where available, HLA class I and class II types were obtained from metadata supplied by the sample provider rather than from assay-based typing. Paper-wide results and their limitations: The quantity of clinical and demographic metadata differed by source and by participant and was supplied without curation.

At one collaborating source in Seattle, patients were enrolled during active infection and were followed longitudinally through the course of disease. The collaborating institutions used their own protocols to collect whole blood in K2EDTA tubes. For TCRbeta analysis, collaborator samples were shipped as frozen whole blood, as isolated PBMCs, or as DNA extracted from either sample type. In the case of this clone: What this receptor recognizes is not known. Base qualities are missing; no much larger clone stands one base away.

TCRbeta CDR3 regions were amplified from genomic DNA using the immunoSEQ Assay, a bias-controlled multiplex PCR. In the original analysis: Nucleated cell counts per sample were estimated from amplification of reference gene primers within the assay. To quantify the absolute abundance of each unique TCRbeta CDR3 rearrangement, sequence reads were collapsed and filtered. For each sample, productive Simpson clonality was calculated as the square root of Simpson's diversity index across productive rearrangements. TCRdb stores this immuneACCESS table with in-frame sequences only. Part of the clones is absent; in the studies checked, under half of the shortfall reflects unresolved V genes, and no reason is known for the rest. V and J calls and clone size are those listed in that table; D and trimming were worked out from the DNA. Here the sample has about 350,000 clones; about 88% occur a single time. The ten biggest clones cover just under 7.5% of the sample.

Inclusive of the bounding cysteine and phenylalanine, the CDR3 is 14 residues long. The sequence is cut down to CDR3 DNA, 42 bases in frame from base 1. Germline trimming: 10 bases from V, 4 bases from J; junction bases outside gene matches: 12. Sequences WSHSY (CDR1) and SAAADI (CDR2) are obtained from the germline V gene. The sequence was collected from a woman in her 70s with COVID-19, enrolled during active disease. The chain is made from TRBV10-2 and TRBJ2-7, with 8 bases aligning to TRBD1. The sample comprised peripheral blood. CDR3 reads: CATKLPGGVYEQYF. DNA sequence: TGCGCCACCAAGCTACCAGGGGGCGTGTACGAGCAGTACTTC.